This T cell receptor (beta chain) was recovered during a study of T cells after yellow fever vaccination. 5'RACE template switching added a universal primer site and UMIs to TCR cDNA. TCRdb ran MiXCR on the 5' RACE reads and lists one entry per CDR3 protein. The table shows about 340,000 distinct CDR3 sequences, with under 15% occurring only once. In the case of this clonotype: Its antigen is not known.

V was clipped by 4 bases and J by 10 bases, with 10 bases between them. This CDR3 has 12 amino acids. Looked up from germline, CDR1 is SGHTA and CDR2 is FQGNSA. Findings and limits, study-wide: Overall, a small share of clonotypes was seen in both CD4 and CD8 compartments. Although the secondary response was weaker, it peaked faster, at day 5 versus 15. There was a possibility that FACS-sorted repertoires contained abundant clonotypes contaminating from the bulk population.

The receptor comes from a man aged 18 to 29 who received the YFV17D yellow fever vaccine. This rearrangement joins TRBV7-2 to TRBJ1-4, with unresolved D. The material sequenced was CD4+ T cells sorted from PBMCs, taken 15 days after the yellow fever booster vaccination. This CDR3 is CASSSRIVKLFF. The CDR3 region has the DNA TGTGCCAGCAGCTCCCGGATTGTAAAACTGTTTTTT. Full variable domain (remainder filled in from reference TRBV7-2 and TRBJ1-4): GAGVSQSPSNKVTEKGKDVELRCDPISGHTALYWYRQSLGQGLEFLIYFQGNSAPDKSGLPSDRFSAERTGGSVSTLTIQRTQQEDSAVYLCASSSRIVKLFFGSGTQLSVL.